What follows are 25 T cell receptor beta chains derived from one specimen sequenced in a study of T cell changes during pregnancy in multiple sclerosis. Some clones are missing from TCRdb's copy, which holds only in-frame ones; the method was immunoSEQ multiplex PCR. The data show under 60,000 clones, roughly 95% seen once. The specimen comprised CD4+ T cells from peripheral blood mononuclear cells, sampled in the third trimester of pregnancy. These receptor sequences come from a female donor with multiple sclerosis, enrolled in a pregnancy study.

The gene calls are TRBV7-8 and TRBJ1-1, with D possibly matching TRBD1 (6 bases). CDR1 is SGHVS, CDR2 FQNEAQ, per germline. The V end lost 5 bases, the J end lost 0 bases, and 13 bases lay between the germline ends. CDR3 length equals 15 residues. The CDR3 loop is CASSPGQFMNTEAFF. The DNA for the CDR3 is TGTGCCAGCAGCCCAGGACAGTTCATGAACACTGAAGCTTTCTTT.

The table lists this clone with a count of one. V usage is TRBV7-2 and J usage is TRBJ2-3; the D gene is possibly TRBD1 (6 bases). In germline, CDR1 is SGHTA, CDR2 FQGNSA. CDR3 length: 15 amino acids. V was trimmed by 1 base and J by 2 bases, leaving 10 bases between them. This CDR3 is CASSLDGQTTDTQYF. The CDR3 DNA sequence: TGTGCCAGCAGCTTAGATGGACAGACCACAGATACGCAGTATTTT.

This rearrangement joins TRBV19 to TRBJ2-5; 9 nucleotides line up with TRBD1. CDR1 and CDR2 (germline): LNHDA, SQIVND (reference sequence). V shed 3 bases, J shed 3 bases, and the junction held 5 bases outside the gene matches. This CDR3 is 15 amino acids long. In DNA, the CDR3 is TGTGCCAGTAGTATTGGACAGGGGTACGAAGAGACCCAGTACTTC. Translation gives CASSIGQGYEETQYF.

The rearrangement uses TRBV4-2 and TRBJ2-3, with a possible D match to TRBD2 (6 bases). V lost 0 bases and J 1 base, leaving 11 bases between the germline ends. The CDR3 has 16 amino acids. The germline V gene encodes CDR1 LGHNA and CDR2 YNFKEQ. CDR3 in DNA: TGTGCCAGCAGCCAAGAGGGGGGAGCGGGCACAGATACGCAGTATTTT. The encoded protein is CASSQEGGAGTDTQYF.

This sequence joins TRBV9 and TRBJ1-6; D possibly corresponds to TRBD1 (6 bases). Germline V lookup: CDR1 SGDLS, CDR2 YYNGEE. Trimming stripped 0 bases from V and 5 bases from J, with 15 bases between. This CDR3 region has 17 residues. DNA for the CDR3: TGTGCCAGCAGCGTAGGAGGGGGAACAAGGGATAATTCACCCCTCCACTTT. Residues: CASSVGGGTRDNSPLHF.

The J gene is TRBJ2-5, the V gene TRBV27; D perhaps matches TRBD1 (6 bases). The CDR3 spans 14 residues. Trimming took off 10 bases at V and 3 bases at J, with 18 bases between the two ends. Per germline, CDR1 MNHEY and CDR2 SMNVEV (reference sequence). The CDR3 protein is CATAEAGGKETQYF. For the CDR3, the DNA is TGTGCCACCGCCGAGGCTGGGGGCAAAGAGACCCAGTACTTC.

The gene calls are TRBV5-4 and TRBJ1-6, with a possible D match to TRBD1 (6 bases). Trimming removed 0 bases from V and 7 bases from J, with 11 bases in between. CDR3 size: 15 residues. Germline-derived CDR1 and CDR2 are SGHNT and YYREEE (reference sequence). This CDR3 is CASSLEEGGNSPLHF. CDR3 DNA sequence: TGTGCCAGCAGCTTGGAGGAGGGGGGGAATTCACCCCTCCACTTT. The full variable domain, in which reference TRBV5-4 and TRBJ1-6 provide the parts outside the CDR3, is ETGVTQSPTHLIKTRGQQVTLRCSSQSGHNTVSWYQQALGQGPQFIFQYYREEENGRGNFPPRFSGLQFPNYSSELNVNALELDDSALYLCASSLEEGGNSPLHFGNGTRLTVT.

The V gene is TRBV7-9, the J gene TRBJ2-1, with TRBD2 identical over 7 bases. The CDR3 extends over 15 amino acids. V trimming: 4 bases; J trimming: 7 bases; junction bases outside the gene matches: 10. The germline gives CDR1 SEHNR, CDR2 FQNEAQ (reference sequence). DNA of the CDR3: TGTGCCAGCAGCTCCGTGGGCGGGAGTACGAATGAGCAGTTCTTC. It codes for CASSSVGGSTNEQFF.

V is TRBV19 and J is TRBJ2-3, with 12 bases that match TRBD2. The CDR3 extends over 18 amino acids. Trimming cost V 3 bases and J 1 base; bases outside gene matches: 8. The germline CDR1 and CDR2 sequences are LNHDA and SQIVND (reference sequence). The CDR3 sequence is CASSISSGGAGGTDTQYF. DNA for the CDR3: TGTGCCAGTAGTATCTCTAGCGGGGGGGCCGGTGGCACAGATACGCAGTATTTT.

This sequence joins TRBV7-2 and TRBJ2-2, with D possibly being TRBD2 (6 bases). CDR1 and CDR2 from the germline V gene are SGHTA and FQGNSA. V was clipped by 2 bases and J by 4 bases, with 11 bases between them. This CDR3 comprises 15 residues. CDR3 region: CASSLRRGPTGELFF. CDR3 in DNA: TGTGCCAGCAGCTTAAGGAGGGGCCCCACCGGGGAGCTGTTTTTT.

This sequence joins TRBV6-1 and TRBJ1-2; 9 nucleotides align to TRBD1. Germline V gene lookup returns CDR1 MNHNS and CDR2 SASEGT. The CDR3 extends over 15 amino acids. The J segment lost 4 bases and the V segment lost 6 bases, leaving 9 bases of the junction unmatched. The CDR3, as DNA: TGTGCCAGCAGATTCGGACGGACAGGGGCCTATGGCTACACCTTC. The encoded protein is CASRFGRTGAYGYTF.

This clone was detected once. This chain joins TRBV19 and TRBJ2-3; D may be TRBD2 (5 bases). Germline loops: CDR1 LNHDA, CDR2 SQIVND (reference sequence). The CDR3 covers 16 residues. V gave up 3 bases and J gave up 0 bases, with 13 bases separating them. DNA for the CDR3: TGTGCCAGTAGTATTTCCTTCAGCGGTAGCACAGATACGCAGTATTTT. It encodes CASSISFSGSTDTQYF. The entire variable domain, with the rest obtained from reference TRBV19 and TRBJ2-3, is as follows: DGGITQSPKYLFRKEGQNVTLSCEQNLNHDAMYWYRQDPGQGLRLIYYSQIVNDFQKGDIAEGYSVSREKKESFPLTVTSAQKNPTAFYLCASSISFSGSTDTQYFGPGTRLTVL.

This chain links TRBV5-1 with TRBJ2-2, with TRBD1 matching 11 bases. The CDR3 runs to 19 residues. Germline loops: CDR1 SGHRS, CDR2 YFSETQ. J was trimmed by 6 bases and V by 0 bases; bases with no gene match: 13. CDR3 bases: TGCGCCAGCAGCTTGGGGGGGACAGGGGGACCAGCTTCGTCCGGGGAGCTGTTTTTT. This translates into CASSLGGTGGPASSGELFF.

The chain recombines TRBV4-1 with TRBJ2-2; 8 nucleotides agree with TRBD1. After removal of 5 bases from V and 7 bases from J, the junction contained 12 bases not matched to a gene. The germline gives CDR1 MGHRA, CDR2 YSYEKL. This CDR3 region has 16 residues. The CDR3 coding sequence is TGCGCCAGCAGCTATGTCGGACCAGGGGGCTTCGGGGAGCTGTTTTTT. It encodes CASSYVGPGGFGELFF.

The J gene is TRBJ1-6, the V gene TRBV10-3; weak D call: TRBD1 (5 bases). CDR3 size: 14 residues. Germline-derived CDR1 and CDR2 are ENHRY and SYGVKD. The V end was cut by 6 bases, the J end by 7 bases, with 13 bases between. CDR3 loop: CAIRDDSPNSPLHF. The CDR3 bases are TGTGCCATCAGGGACGACAGTCCCAATTCACCCCTCCACTTT.

The CDR3: CASSPRNEQFF. In DNA form, the CDR3 reads TGTGCCAGCAGTCCGCGGAATGAGCAGTTCTTC. This chain links TRBV28 with TRBJ2-1; D unresolved. V lost 5 bases to trimming and J lost 7 bases, with 6 bases between them. Germline CDR1 reads MDHEN; CDR2 reads SYDVKM. The CDR3 runs to 11 residues.

Points on this clone: Other DNA sequences in the sample encode the same CDR3. This chain links TRBV6-1 with TRBJ2-2; possibly TRBD2 for D (5 bases). The CDR3 is 17 amino acids. Germline V gene data show CDR1 as MNHNS and CDR2 as SASEGT. Trimming took off 1 base at V and 8 bases at J, with 20 bases between the two ends. This CDR3 reads CASSEGWLAGASGELFF. CDR3 DNA: TGTGCCAGCAGTGAAGGTTGGCTAGCAGGAGCTTCTGGGGAGCTGTTTTTT.

Here the CDR3 reads CASSFGLASVTGELFF. CDR3 DNA: TGTGCCAGCAGCTTCGGACTAGCGTCAGTCACCGGGGAGCTGTTTTTT. This chain uses TRBV5-8 with TRBJ2-2; the match to TRBD2 covers 9 bases. The germline CDR1 and CDR2 sequences are SGHTS and YDEGEE. CDR3 length: 16 residues. V shed 2 bases, J shed 4 bases, and the junction held 6 bases outside the gene matches.

This chain joins TRBV11-3 and TRBJ2-5; TRBD1 might be the D (5 bases). Trimming left V 5 bases short and J 2 bases short, with 24 bases between. Germline V gene lookup returns CDR1 SGHNT and CDR2 YENEEA. The CDR3 runs to 18 residues. The CDR3 protein is CASSPFLYSGAQQETQYF. In DNA, the CDR3 is TGTGCCAGCAGCCCATTTCTCTATTCTGGGGCCCAGCAAGAGACCCAGTACTTC.

This rearrangement joins TRBV7-9 to TRBJ2-2; TRBD1 might be the D (7 bases). CDR3 length: 16 residues. Deletions cut 8 bases from V and 0 bases from J, with 16 bases between. The germline gives CDR1 SEHNR, CDR2 FQNEAQ (reference sequence). CDR3 bases: TGTGCCAGCGGGAGGAACAGGGGAACGAACACCGGGGAGCTGTTTTTT. Its protein is CASGRNRGTNTGELFF.

This chain joins TRBV2 and TRBJ2-3, with 13 bases lining up with TRBD2. The CDR3 is 17 amino acids. Germline CDR1 is SNHLY and CDR2 is FYNNEI. V gave up 3 bases and J gave up 2 bases; unmatched junction bases: 5. Here the CDR3 reads CASSDLTSGGPTDTQYF. The CDR3 coding sequence is TGTGCCAGCAGTGACTTGACTAGCGGGGGGCCCACAGATACGCAGTATTTT.

In this sample, this clone turned up a few times. The chain uses TRBV11-3 and TRBJ2-2, with 7 bases lining up with TRBD1. The CDR3 covers 17 residues. In germline, CDR1 is SGHNT, CDR2 YENEEA. V gave up 2 bases and J gave up 3 bases; unmatched junction bases: 9. CDR3 amino acids: CASSLRSTGIDTGELFF. CDR3 bases: TGTGCCAGCAGCTTAAGGTCGACAGGGATCGACACCGGGGAGCTGTTTTTT.

V usage is TRBV2 and J usage is TRBJ2-1, with 11 positions matching TRBD1. After removal of 6 bases from V and 3 bases from J, the junction contained 4 bases not matched to a gene. Germline loops: CDR1 SNHLY, CDR2 FYNNEI. The CDR3 is 15 amino acids. CDR3 region: CASRTGTGGYNEQFF. The CDR3 DNA reads as TGTGCCAGCAGGACCGGGACAGGGGGCTACAATGAGCAGTTCTTC.

A few counts support this clone. This sequence joins TRBV6-5 and TRBJ1-1, with a weak D call TRBD1 (5 bases). Germline V CDR1 and CDR2: MNHEY, SVGAGI. V was pared by 5 bases and J by 11 bases, with 24 bases between. The CDR3 length is 15 residues. CDR3 nucleotide sequence: TGTGCCAGCAGTCCAGCAAGAAAGGGGCTACAAGATGCTTTCTTT. It is translated as CASSPARKGLQDAFF.

This clone was detected once. The chain joins TRBV10-3 to TRBJ2-1, with 9 nucleotides matching TRBD1. The ends lost 4 bases at V and 6 bases at J; junction bases unmatched: 4. This CDR3 is built from 14 residues. Per germline, CDR1 ENHRY and CDR2 SYGVKD. The CDR3 reads CAISGGTGRNEQFF. Written as DNA, the CDR3 is TGTGCCATCAGTGGTGGGACAGGGCGCAATGAGCAGTTCTTC.